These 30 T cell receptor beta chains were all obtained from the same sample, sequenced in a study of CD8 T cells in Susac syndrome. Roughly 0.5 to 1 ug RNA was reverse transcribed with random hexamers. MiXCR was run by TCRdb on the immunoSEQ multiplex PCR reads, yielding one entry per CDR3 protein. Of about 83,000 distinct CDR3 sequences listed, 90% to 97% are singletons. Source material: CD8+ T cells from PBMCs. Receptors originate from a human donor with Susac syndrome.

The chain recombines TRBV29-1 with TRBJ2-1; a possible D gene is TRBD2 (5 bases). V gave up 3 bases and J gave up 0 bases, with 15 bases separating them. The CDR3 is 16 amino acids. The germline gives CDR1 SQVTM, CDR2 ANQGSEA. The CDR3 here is CSVDSLRASSYNEQFF. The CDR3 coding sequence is TGCAGCGTTGATTCGTTGCGGGCGAGCTCCTACAATGAGCAGTTCTTC.

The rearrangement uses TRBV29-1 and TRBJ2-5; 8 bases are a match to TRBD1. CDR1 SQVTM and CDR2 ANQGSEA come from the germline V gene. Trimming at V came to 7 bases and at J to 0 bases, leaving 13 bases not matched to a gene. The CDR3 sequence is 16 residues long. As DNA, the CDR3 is TGCAGCGGGAACTACCGGGACAGGACGTACCAAGAGACCCAGTACTTC. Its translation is CSGNYRDRTYQETQYF.

CDR3 in amino acids: CASGLLAGLAYNEQFF. For the CDR3, the DNA is TGTGCCAGCGGCCTGCTAGCGGGCCTCGCCTACAATGAGCAGTTCTTC. J is TRBJ2-1 and V is TRBV11-2, with 8 bases identical to TRBD2. This CDR3 is built from 16 residues. Per the germline V gene, CDR1 is SGHAT and CDR2 is FQNNGV. The ends lost 8 bases at V and 2 bases at J; junction bases unmatched: 11.

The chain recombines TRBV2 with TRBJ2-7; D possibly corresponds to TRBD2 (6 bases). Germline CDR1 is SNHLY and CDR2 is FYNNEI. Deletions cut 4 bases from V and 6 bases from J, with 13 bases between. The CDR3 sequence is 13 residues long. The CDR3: CASSAGGNFEQYF. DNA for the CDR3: TGTGCCAGCAGTGCAGGCGGGAACTTCGAGCAGTACTTC.

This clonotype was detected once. This CDR3 is CSARASNHNEQFF. CDR3 nucleotide sequence: TGCAGTGCTAGAGCGAGCAACCACAATGAGCAGTTCTTC. The chain recombines TRBV20-1 with TRBJ2-1; D is unresolved. The CDR3 is 13 amino acids. Per the germline V gene, CDR1 is DFQATT and CDR2 is SNEGSKA (reference sequence). Trimming left V 1 base short and J 5 bases short, with 9 bases between.

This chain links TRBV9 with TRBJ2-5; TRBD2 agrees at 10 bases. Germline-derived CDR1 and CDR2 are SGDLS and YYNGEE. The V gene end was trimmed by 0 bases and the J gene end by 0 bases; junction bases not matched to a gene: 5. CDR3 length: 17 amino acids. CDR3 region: CASSVGSTSGYQETQYF. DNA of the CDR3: TGTGCCAGCAGCGTAGGATCGACTAGCGGGTACCAAGAGACCCAGTACTTC.

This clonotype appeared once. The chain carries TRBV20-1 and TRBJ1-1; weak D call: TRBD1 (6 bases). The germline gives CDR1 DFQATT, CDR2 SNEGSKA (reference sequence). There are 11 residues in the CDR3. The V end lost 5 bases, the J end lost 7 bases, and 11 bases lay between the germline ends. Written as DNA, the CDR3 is TGCAGTGCTCGGAGGGGGATTGAAGCTTTCTTT. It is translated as CSARRGIEAFF.

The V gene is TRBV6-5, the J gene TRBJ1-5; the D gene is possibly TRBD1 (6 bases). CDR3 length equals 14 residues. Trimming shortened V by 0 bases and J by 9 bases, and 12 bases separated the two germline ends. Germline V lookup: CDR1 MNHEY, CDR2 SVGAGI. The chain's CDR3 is CASSYSDRLGPQHF. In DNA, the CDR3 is TGTGCCAGCAGTTACTCGGACAGACTTGGGCCCCAGCATTTT.

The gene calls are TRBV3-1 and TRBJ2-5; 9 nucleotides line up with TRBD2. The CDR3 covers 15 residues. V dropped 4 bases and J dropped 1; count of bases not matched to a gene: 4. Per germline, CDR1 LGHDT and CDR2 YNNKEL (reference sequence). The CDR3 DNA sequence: TGTGCCAGCAGCCCACAGCGGGGGGCCCAAGAGACCCAGTACTTC. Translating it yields CASSPQRGAQETQYF.

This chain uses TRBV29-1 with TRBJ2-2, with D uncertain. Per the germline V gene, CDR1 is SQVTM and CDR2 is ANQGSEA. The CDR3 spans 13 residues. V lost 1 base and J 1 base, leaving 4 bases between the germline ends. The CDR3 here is CSVEAWNTGELFF. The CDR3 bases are TGCAGCGTTGAAGCCTGGAACACCGGGGAGCTGTTTTTT.

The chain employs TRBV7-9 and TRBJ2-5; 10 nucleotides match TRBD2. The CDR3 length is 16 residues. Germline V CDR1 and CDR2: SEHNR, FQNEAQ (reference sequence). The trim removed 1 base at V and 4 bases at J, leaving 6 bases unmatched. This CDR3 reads CASSLERGGLRETQYF. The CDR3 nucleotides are TGTGCCAGCAGCTTAGAGCGGGGGGGCTTGCGAGAGACCCAGTACTTC.

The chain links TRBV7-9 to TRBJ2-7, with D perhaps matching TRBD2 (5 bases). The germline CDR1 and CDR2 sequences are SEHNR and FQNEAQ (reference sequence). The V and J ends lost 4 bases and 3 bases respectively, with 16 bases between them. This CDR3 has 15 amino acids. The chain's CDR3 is CASSSPSWGDYEQYF. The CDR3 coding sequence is TGTGCCAGCAGCTCCCCGAGCTGGGGAGACTACGAGCAGTACTTC.

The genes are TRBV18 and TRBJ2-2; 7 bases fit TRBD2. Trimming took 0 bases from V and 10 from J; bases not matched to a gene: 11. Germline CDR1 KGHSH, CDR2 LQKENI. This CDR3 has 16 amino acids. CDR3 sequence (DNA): TGTGCCAGCTCACCACCGGACCCAGCGGGACTCTTGGAGCTGTTTTTT. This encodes CASSPPDPAGLLELFF. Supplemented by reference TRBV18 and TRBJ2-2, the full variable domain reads NAGVMQNPRHLVRRRGQEARLRCSPMKGHSHVYWYRQLPEEGLKFMVYLQKENIIDESGMPKERFSAEFPKEGPSILRIQQVVRGDSAAYFCASSPPDPAGLLELFFGEGSRLTVL.

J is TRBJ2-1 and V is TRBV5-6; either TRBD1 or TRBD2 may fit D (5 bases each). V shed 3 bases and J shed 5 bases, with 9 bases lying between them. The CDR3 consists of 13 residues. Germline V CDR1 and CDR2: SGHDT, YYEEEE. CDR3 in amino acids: CASSWGPDNEQFF. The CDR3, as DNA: TGTGCCAGCAGCTGGGGACCCGACAATGAGCAGTTCTTC.

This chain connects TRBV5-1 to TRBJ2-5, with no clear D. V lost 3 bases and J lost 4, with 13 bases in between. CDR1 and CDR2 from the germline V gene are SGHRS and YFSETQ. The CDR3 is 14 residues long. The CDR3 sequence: CASSSAWGGETQYF. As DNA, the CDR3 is TGCGCCAGCAGCTCCGCATGGGGTGGAGAGACCCAGTACTTC.

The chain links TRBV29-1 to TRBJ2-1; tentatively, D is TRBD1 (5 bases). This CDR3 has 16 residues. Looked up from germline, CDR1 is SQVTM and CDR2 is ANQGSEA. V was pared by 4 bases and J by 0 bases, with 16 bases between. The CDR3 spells CSVVFSGAPSYNEQFF. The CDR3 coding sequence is TGCAGCGTTGTTTTCAGTGGGGCACCCTCCTACAATGAGCAGTTCTTC.

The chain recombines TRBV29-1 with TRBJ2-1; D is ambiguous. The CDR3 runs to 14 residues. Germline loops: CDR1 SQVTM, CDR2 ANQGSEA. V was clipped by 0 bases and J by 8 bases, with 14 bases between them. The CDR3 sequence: CSVEDLSRAYEQFF. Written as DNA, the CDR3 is TGCAGCGTTGAAGATCTGAGTAGAGCCTATGAGCAGTTCTTC.

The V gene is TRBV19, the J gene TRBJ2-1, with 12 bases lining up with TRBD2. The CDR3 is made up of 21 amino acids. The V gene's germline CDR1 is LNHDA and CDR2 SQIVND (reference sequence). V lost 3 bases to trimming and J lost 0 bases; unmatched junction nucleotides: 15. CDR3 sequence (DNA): TGTGCCAGTAGTATGGGTACCGGGACTAGCGGGCGAGGGAACTCCTACAATGAGCAGTTCTTC. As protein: CASSMGTGTSGRGNSYNEQFF.

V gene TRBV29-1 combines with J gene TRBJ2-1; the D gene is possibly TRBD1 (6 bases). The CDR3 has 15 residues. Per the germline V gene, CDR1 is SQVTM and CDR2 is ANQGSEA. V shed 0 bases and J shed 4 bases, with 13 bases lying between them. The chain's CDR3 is CSVEERDTLYNEQFF. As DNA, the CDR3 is TGCAGCGTTGAAGAACGGGACACTTTATACAATGAGCAGTTCTTC.

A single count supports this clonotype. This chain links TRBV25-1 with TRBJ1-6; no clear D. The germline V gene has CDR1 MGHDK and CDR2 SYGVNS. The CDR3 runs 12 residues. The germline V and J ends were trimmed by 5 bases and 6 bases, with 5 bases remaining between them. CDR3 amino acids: CASSTLNSPLHF. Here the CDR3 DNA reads TGTGCCAGCAGTACACTTAATTCACCCCTCCACTTT.

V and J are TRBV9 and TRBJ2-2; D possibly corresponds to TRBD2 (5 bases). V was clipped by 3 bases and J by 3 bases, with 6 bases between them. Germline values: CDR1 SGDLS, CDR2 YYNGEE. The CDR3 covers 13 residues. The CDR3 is CASSGTYTGELFF. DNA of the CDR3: TGTGCCAGCAGCGGGACTTACACCGGGGAGCTGTTTTTT.

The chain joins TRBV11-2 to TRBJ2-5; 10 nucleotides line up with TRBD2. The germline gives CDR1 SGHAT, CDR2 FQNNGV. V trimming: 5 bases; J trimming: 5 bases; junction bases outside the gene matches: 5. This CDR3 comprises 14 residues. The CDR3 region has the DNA TGTGCCAGCAGCACAAGCGGGAGGGGGGAGACCCAGTACTTC. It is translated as CASSTSGRGETQYF. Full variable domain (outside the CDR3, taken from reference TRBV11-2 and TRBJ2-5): EAGVAQSPRYKIIEKRQSVAFWCNPISGHATLYWYQQILGQGPKLLIQFQNNGVVDDSQLPKDRFSAERLKGVDSTLKIQPAKLEDSAVYLCASSTSGRGETQYFGPGTRLLVL.

Written as DNA, the CDR3 is TGTGCCAGCAGTGGAGGCGGGGAGCTGTTTTTT. Its protein is CASSGGGELFF. The genes are TRBV5-4 and TRBJ2-2; perhaps TRBD2 as D (5 bases). The germline CDR1 and CDR2 sequences are SGHNT and YYREEE (reference sequence). V lost 5 bases, J lost 7 bases, and 6 bases lay in between. The CDR3 contains 11 residues.

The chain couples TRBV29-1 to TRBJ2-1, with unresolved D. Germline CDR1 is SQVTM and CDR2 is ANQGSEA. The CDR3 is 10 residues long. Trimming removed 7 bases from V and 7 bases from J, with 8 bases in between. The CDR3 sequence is CSGIGNEQFF. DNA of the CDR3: TGCAGCGGTATTGGAAATGAGCAGTTCTTC.

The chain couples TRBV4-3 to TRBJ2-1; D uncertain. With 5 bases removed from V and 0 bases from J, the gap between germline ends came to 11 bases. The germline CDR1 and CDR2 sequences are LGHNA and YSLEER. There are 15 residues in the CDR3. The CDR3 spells CASSSQKNSYNEQFF. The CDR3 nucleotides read TGCGCCAGCAGCTCACAGAAAAACTCCTACAATGAGCAGTTCTTC.

CDR3 nucleotide sequence: TGTGCCAGCAGTGTGGGTCGGGAGTACCAAGAGACCCAGTACTTC. Translation gives CASSVGREYQETQYF. The chain links TRBV2 to TRBJ2-5, with D possibly being TRBD2 (6 bases). The CDR3 is made up of 15 amino acids. Looked up from germline, CDR1 is SNHLY and CDR2 is FYNNEI. V lost 4 bases, J lost 0 bases, and 12 bases lay in between.

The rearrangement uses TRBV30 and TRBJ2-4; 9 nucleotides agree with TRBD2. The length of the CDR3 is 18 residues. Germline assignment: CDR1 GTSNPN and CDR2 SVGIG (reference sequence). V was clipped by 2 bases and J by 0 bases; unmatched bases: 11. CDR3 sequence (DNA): TGTGCCTGGAGTCCACTAGCGGGCCCGTCACTAGCCAAAAACATTCAGTACTTC. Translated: CAWSPLAGPSLAKNIQYF.

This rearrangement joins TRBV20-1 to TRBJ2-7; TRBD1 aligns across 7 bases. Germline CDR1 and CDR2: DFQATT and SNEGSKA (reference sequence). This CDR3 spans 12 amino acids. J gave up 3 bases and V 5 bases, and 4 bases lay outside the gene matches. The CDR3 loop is CSAETGNYEQYF. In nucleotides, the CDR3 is TGCAGTGCTGAGACAGGGAACTACGAGCAGTACTTC.

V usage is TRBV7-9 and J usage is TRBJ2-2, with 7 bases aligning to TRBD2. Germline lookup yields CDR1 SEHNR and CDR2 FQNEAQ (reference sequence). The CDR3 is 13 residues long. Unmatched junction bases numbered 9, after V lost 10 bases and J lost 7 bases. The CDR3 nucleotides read TGTGCCATGGGCGGACTAGTAATCGGGGAGCTGTTTTTT. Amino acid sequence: CAMGGLVIGELFF.

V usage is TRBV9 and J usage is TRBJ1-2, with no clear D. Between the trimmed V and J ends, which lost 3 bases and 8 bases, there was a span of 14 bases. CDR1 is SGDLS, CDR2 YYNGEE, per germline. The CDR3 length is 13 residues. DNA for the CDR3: TGTGCCAGCAGCGGCCGGGCCCCACGGGGCTACACCTTC. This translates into CASSGRAPRGYTF. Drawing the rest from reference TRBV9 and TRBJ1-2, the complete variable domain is DSGVTQTPKHLITATGQRVTLRCSPRSGDLSVYWYQQSLDQGLQFLIQYYNGEERAKGNILERFSAQQFPDLHSELNLSSLELGDSALYFCASSGRAPRGYTFGSGTRLTVV.